These 22 T cell receptor beta chains originate from one sample sequenced in a study of CD8 T cells in ankylosing spondylitis. TCRdb analysed the 5' RACE reads with MiXCR anew, one entry per CDR3 protein. Here the sample spans 300,000 to 400,000 distinct CDR3 sequences, under 14% being singletons. The sequenced sample was blood, either unsorted or a sorted T cell fraction (not recorded which). All receptors derive from a female donor with ankylosing spondylitis or in good health (not recorded which).

The V and J genes are TRBV20-1 and TRBJ2-5; 9 bases fit TRBD1. Losses at the gene ends were 0 bases for V and 7 bases for J; bases not matched to a gene: 9. The CDR3 totals 15 residues. Germline lookup yields CDR1 DFQATT and CDR2 SNEGSKA (reference sequence). The CDR3 protein is CSAREAVWTGATQYF. CDR3 DNA sequence: TGCAGTGCTAGAGAGGCCGTCTGGACAGGGGCGACCCAGTACTTC.

The sample holds many counts of this clonotype. This chain connects TRBV11-2 to TRBJ1-2, with a weak D call TRBD1 (6 bases). The CDR3 runs 16 residues. With 5 bases removed from V and 7 bases from J, the gap between germline ends came to 23 bases. Germline CDR1 SGHAT, CDR2 FQNNGV. The CDR3 is CASSLSGRVGGRGYTF. CDR3 in DNA: TGTGCCAGCAGCCTTTCTGGCAGGGTAGGGGGTCGTGGCTACACCTTC.

This clonotype was detected ten times or more. The genes are TRBV12-3 or TRBV12-4 and TRBJ1-3, with a tentative D call TRBD1 (5 bases). The CDR3 sequence is 12 residues long. Trimming removed 6 bases from V and 4 bases from J, with 7 bases in between. CDR3 amino acids: CASSGGGNTIYF. DNA of the CDR3: TGTGCCAGCAGCGGGGGGGGAAACACCATATATTTT.

This clonotype has just one count. The CDR3 loop is CASSQGLAGVGEQFF. Written as DNA, the CDR3 is TGCGCCAGCAGCCAAGGACTAGCGGGAGTGGGTGAGCAGTTCTTC. V gene TRBV4-3 combines with J gene TRBJ2-1; 12 bases align to TRBD2. The trim removed 1 base at V and 9 bases at J, leaving 4 bases unmatched. Looked up from germline, CDR1 is LGHNA and CDR2 is YSLEER. The length of the CDR3 is 15 residues.

V usage is TRBV11-2 and J usage is TRBJ2-3; D assignment may be TRBD1 or TRBD2 (5 bases each). Trimming left V 5 bases short and J 2 bases short, with 14 bases between. The germline V gene has CDR1 SGHAT and CDR2 FQNNGV. This CDR3 comprises 15 residues. CDR3 DNA sequence: TGTGCCAGCAGCCACCCCGGGGCCGTCACAGATACGCAGTATTTT. Its protein is CASSHPGAVTDTQYF.

This clonotype was seen a handful of times. The gene calls are TRBV4-1 and TRBJ1-2; no firm D call. Germline CDR1 MGHRA, CDR2 YSYEKL. The CDR3 has 14 residues. V was cut by 0 bases and J by 6 bases, with 11 bases left in between. Here the CDR3 reads CASSQDAFLNGYTF. The DNA of the CDR3 is TGCGCCAGCAGCCAAGATGCTTTTCTTAATGGCTACACCTTC.

In this sample, this clonotype turned up a few times. The rearrangement joins TRBV20-1 to TRBJ2-1; D ambiguous. Trimming shortened V by 0 bases and J by 7 bases, and 16 bases separated the two germline ends. Germline V gene data show CDR1 as DFQATT and CDR2 as SNEGSKA (reference sequence). The length of the CDR3 is 15 residues. For the CDR3, the DNA is TGCAGTGCTAGAGATGGGGTACTGCTATGGAATGAGCAGTTCTTC. It codes for CSARDGVLLWNEQFF.

Note on this clonotype: Since a much larger clone is just one base distant, this may be a read error. The chain uses TRBV20-1 and TRBJ2-1; D is perhaps TRBD1 (5 bases). V shed 4 bases and J shed 4 bases, with 11 bases lying between them. The germline CDR1 and CDR2 sequences are DFQATT and SNEGSKA (reference sequence). CDR3 length equals 13 residues. The CDR3 is CSAKQVGYNEQFF. The CDR3 coding sequence is TGCAGTGCTAAACAGGTGGGATACAATGAGCAGTTCTTC.

The chain recombines TRBV6-5 with TRBJ2-7; 10 bases agree with TRBD1. This CDR3 region has 15 residues. CDR1 and CDR2 from the germline V gene are MNHEY and SVGAGI. V lost 2 bases, J lost 2 bases, and 3 bases stayed unmatched. DNA of the CDR3: TGTGCCAGCAGTTACCGGGGACAGGGGCCCTACGAGCAGTACTTC. It yields the protein CASSYRGQGPYEQYF.

In this sample, this clonotype turned up many times. The chain couples TRBV20-1 to TRBJ2-1; 11 bases fit TRBD2. The CDR3 spans 15 residues. V was pared by 5 bases and J by 10 bases, with 13 bases of the junction left unmatched. Per the germline V gene, CDR1 is DFQATT and CDR2 is SNEGSKA (reference sequence). CDR3 DNA sequence: TGCAGTGCTGCCTCCGAGACTAGCGGGGCCCCGGAGCAGTTCTTC. The encoded protein is CSAASETSGAPEQFF.

V gene TRBV5-4 combines with J gene TRBJ1-4; 7 bases align to TRBD1. This CDR3 contains 15 residues. V lost 4 bases, J lost 8 bases, and 11 bases stayed unmatched. Per germline, CDR1 SGHNT and CDR2 YYREEE (reference sequence). The CDR3 region has the DNA TGTGCCAGCAGCGCCGGACAGGCTGGTGGGGAAAAACTGTTTTTT. Its protein product is CASSAGQAGGEKLFF.

This clonotype was seen many times. The rearrangement links TRBV6-5 to TRBJ2-1, with TRBD1 identical over 7 bases. J was trimmed by 2 bases and V by 2 bases; bases with no gene match: 12. This CDR3 region has 18 residues. Germline V gene sequence: CDR1 MNHEY, CDR2 SVGAGI. The CDR3 nucleotides read TGTGCCAGCAGTTACCGACAGGGAACGGGGCTGACCTACAATGAGCAGTTCTTC. Its translation: CASSYRQGTGLTYNEQFF.

Notes on this clonotype: A read error is possible here, since a much larger clone lies one base away. The chain couples TRBV20-1 to TRBJ2-1, with D perhaps TRBD2 (5 bases). This CDR3 contains 14 residues. Trimming pared 8 bases from V and 8 bases from J, leaving 22 bases between. Germline V gene data show CDR1 as DFQATT and CDR2 as SNEGSKA (reference sequence). The DNA of the CDR3 is TGCAGTACTCAGTACTGGGAACTGAGGGATGAGCAGTTCTTC. Translation gives CSTQYWELRDEQFF.

This clonotype was observed a few times. This rearrangement joins TRBV25-1 to TRBJ1-6, with TRBD1 as a possible D gene (5 bases). V shed 6 bases and J shed 9 bases, with 15 bases lying between them. Germline V gene lookup returns CDR1 MGHDK and CDR2 SYGVNS. This CDR3 is built from 14 residues. CDR3 DNA sequence: TGTGCCAGCAGGGCCTGGCAGGGTGTTTCACCCCTCCACTTT. Amino acid sequence: CASRAWQGVSPLHF.

About this clonotype itself: A read error may be the cause here, since a much bigger clone is one base away. The chain recombines TRBV12-3 or TRBV12-4 with TRBJ2-3, with TRBD2 identical over 7 bases. CDR3 length: 14 amino acids. In DNA form, the CDR3 reads TGTGCCGGCAGCGGGACCCCGCGGGGAGATACGCAGTATTTT. It is translated as CAGSGTPRGDTQYF.

This clonotype was seen ten or more times. V usage is TRBV20-1 and J usage is TRBJ2-5; no reliable D call. V lost 6 bases, J lost 1 base, and 15 bases lay in between. This CDR3 spans 14 amino acids. Germline V gene lookup returns CDR1 DFQATT and CDR2 SNEGSKA (reference sequence). CDR3 amino acids: CSASIGSSQETQYF. Written as DNA, the CDR3 is TGCAGTGCCTCTATCGGATCCTCCCAAGAGACCCAGTACTTC.

There are many counts of this clonotype. This rearrangement joins TRBV6-5 to TRBJ2-5; weak D call: TRBD1 (5 bases). This CDR3 contains 16 residues. Germline-derived CDR1 and CDR2 are MNHEY and SVGAGI. V dropped 3 bases and J dropped 2 bases, with 16 bases sitting between them. CDR3 in amino acids: CASSYRFSREQETQYF. For the CDR3, the DNA is TGTGCCAGCAGTTATCGTTTTAGCAGGGAACAAGAGACCCAGTACTTC.

Ten or more counts support this clonotype. The chain joins TRBV3-1 to TRBJ1-2; unclear D gene. Per germline, CDR1 LGHDT and CDR2 YNNKEL (reference sequence). Trimming pared 1 base from V and 7 bases from J, leaving 4 bases between. The CDR3 contains 11 residues. The CDR3 here is CASSQVSGYTF. CDR3 DNA: TGTGCCAGCAGCCAAGTGAGTGGCTACACCTTC.

This clonotype was found many times. The V gene is TRBV3-1, the J gene TRBJ2-1; D ambiguous. V was trimmed by 0 bases and J by 3 bases, leaving 12 bases between them. The germline gives CDR1 LGHDT, CDR2 YNNKEL (reference sequence). The CDR3 consists of 16 residues. CDR3 nucleotide sequence: TGTGCCAGCAGCCAAGAGATTCTTACGGTCTACAATGAGCAGTTCTTC. Protein product: CASSQEILTVYNEQFF.

This rearrangement joins TRBV11-1 to TRBJ2-3; 13 bases are a match to TRBD2. The CDR3 totals 19 residues. The germline CDR1 and CDR2 sequences are SGHAT and FQDESV (reference sequence). Germline trimming cut 3 bases from V and 1 base from J; bases unmatched to any gene: 10. CDR3 sequence: CASSFTRLAGGLGTDTQYF. CDR3 sequence (DNA): TGTGCCAGCAGCTTCACAAGACTAGCGGGAGGTTTGGGCACAGATACGCAGTATTTT.

Notes on this clonotype: This clone may be a read error of a much larger clone one base away. This chain connects TRBV29-1 to TRBJ1-2; no firm D call. Germline CDR1 is SQVTM and CDR2 is ANQGSEA. The CDR3 sequence is 12 residues long. The CDR3: CSVRRADYGYPF. The CDR3 DNA reads TGCAGCGTGCGTCGGGCCGATTATGGCTACCCCTTC.

This clonotype was counted between two and nine times. The V and J genes are TRBV5-1 and TRBJ2-3, with 9 bases fitting TRBD1. The length of the CDR3 is 14 residues. Germline lookup yields CDR1 SGHRS and CDR2 YFSETQ. After removal of 3 bases from V and 4 bases from J, the junction contained 3 bases not matched to a gene. This chain's CDR3 is CASSWDRVSDTQYF. CDR3 in DNA: TGCGCCAGCAGCTGGGACAGGGTTTCAGATACGCAGTATTTT. The full variable domain, its missing parts supplied by reference TRBV5-1 and TRBJ2-3, is KAGVTQTPRYLIKTRGQQVTLSCSPISGHRSVSWYQQTPGQGLQFLFEYFSETQRNKGNFPGRFSGRQFSNSRSEMNVSTLELGDSALYLCASSWDRVSDTQYFGPGTRLTVL.